A selection of T cell receptor beta chains follows, all from one sample in a study of human T cells and chemical hapten exposure. MiXCR, run by TCRdb on the RACE reads, gives a single entry per CDR3 protein. The sample records approximately 110,000 distinct CDR3 sequences, less than 40% being singletons. The specimen was whole blood, collected in connection with sensitization to the hapten diphenylcyclopropenone (DPC). Receptor source: a man aged 40-55 years with alopecia areata. Some clones in this sample may be carry-over from other donors' samples. Each CDR3 is given with its conserved first and last residue. The D gene is left open where the match is weak. Clone size, where shown, is once, few, many, or a class for clones that have expanded.

cdr3_nt	cdr3_aa	clone_size	d_call	v_call	j_call
TGTGCCAGCAGTTACTCTGCGGATAACACTGAAGCTTTCTTT	CASSYSADNTEAFF	.	.	TRBV6-5	TRBJ1-1
TGTGCCAGCAGTCGACTAGCAGGAGATACGCAGTATTTT	CASSRLAGDTQYF	.	TRBD2	TRBV12-3/TRBV12-4	TRBJ2-3
TGTGCCAGCAGTTACTCCGGGAGTACTGGGGCCAACGTCCTGACTTTC	CASSYSGSTGANVLTF	.	.	TRBV6-5	TRBJ2-6
TGTGCCAGCAGCTTATACACAGCTCTTAGGGACACCATATATTTT	CASSLYTALRDTIYF	few	.	TRBV7-8	TRBJ1-3
TGTGCCAGCAGCTTAGTGGCTAGCGGGACGCCCTACAATGAGCAGTTCTTC	CASSLVASGTPYNEQFF	.	TRBD2	TRBV7-2	TRBJ2-1
TGCAGCGTTGAAGACCCCCTAGCGGGAACGCTAGATACGCAGTATTTT	CSVEDPLAGTLDTQYF	.	TRBD2	TRBV29-1	TRBJ2-3
TGTGCCAGCAACGAAGCGGGACGCTTAAGGTGGTCACCCCTCCACTTT	CASNEAGRLRWSPLHF	.	.	TRBV6-5	TRBJ1-6
TGCAGCGCCGGAGGGGGCTCTGGAAACACCATATATTTT	CSAGGGSGNTIYF	few	.	TRBV29-1	TRBJ1-3
TGCGCCAGCAGCTTTCAGGGAGAGACCCAGTACTTC	CASSFQGETQYF	.	.	TRBV5-1	TRBJ2-5
TGCAGCGTTGTAAGGGGGACAGGCCAGACCCAGTACTTC	CSVVRGTGQTQYF	few	TRBD1	TRBV29-1	TRBJ2-5
TGCGCCAGCAGTTTGACAGGGGGGAATCAGCCCCAGCATTTT	CASSLTGGNQPQHF	few	TRBD1	TRBV5-1	TRBJ1-5
TGCGCCAGCGGCGCAGGTCTATCGAGCACTGAAGCTTTCTTT	CASGAGLSSTEAFF	few	.	TRBV5-1	TRBJ1-1
TGTGCCAGCAGTGTTTTACAGGGGTGGGGTCAAGAGACCCAGTACTTC	CASSVLQGWGQETQYF	few	TRBD1	TRBV6-5	TRBJ2-5
TGTGCCAGCAGCCAAGAGACGACCAATCCCGGGGAGCTGTTTTTT	CASSQETTNPGELFF	few	.	TRBV4-2	TRBJ2-2
TGTGCCTGGAGACACCAAGGGGGGGCTCAGCCCCAGCATTTT	CAWRHQGGAQPQHF	.	.	TRBV30	TRBJ1-5
TGTGCCAGCAACATACGAGGGAACACTGAAGCTTTCTTT	CASNIRGNTEAFF	.	.	TRBV2	TRBJ1-1
TGTGCCTGGAGTGTTTCTGGGATTGGGAGCAATTCACCCCTCCACTTT	CAWSVSGIGSNSPLHF	few	.	TRBV30	TRBJ1-6
TGTGCCAGCAGCTCTTTTGGGAGCCAGTTAAGCTCCTATAATTCACCCCTCCACTTT	CASSSFGSQLSSYNSPLHF	.	.	TRBV7-2	TRBJ1-6
TGTGCCAGCAGTTCATCCCTAGCGAATGAGCAGTTCTTC	CASSSSLANEQFF	.	.	TRBV6-5	TRBJ2-1
TGCAGCGTCGTAGACGGCTCTGGGGCCAACGTCCTGACTTTC	CSVVDGSGANVLTF	few	.	TRBV29-1	TRBJ2-6
TGTGCCAGCAGTTTATCCGCAACTAATGAAAAACTGTTTTTT	CASSLSATNEKLFF	few	.	TRBV28	TRBJ1-4
TGTGCCAGCAGTTACGTCCGACCGACAATGAACACTGAAGCTTTCTTT	CASSYVRPTMNTEAFF	.	.	TRBV6-5	TRBJ1-1
TGCAGCGTTGCCGGGGTCGGCGAGCAGTACTTC	CSVAGVGEQYF	.	.	TRBV29-1	TRBJ2-7
TGTGCCACCAGTGATCTAAGCCGGCGGGACCCACAGGGGGGGGGCCCAGATACGCAGTATTTT	CATSDLSRRDPQGGGPDTQYF	.	.	TRBV24-1	TRBJ2-3
TGTGCCAGCAGTTTGGCCGGGGGGCAAAATCAGCCCCAGCATTTT	CASSLAGGQNQPQHF	.	.	TRBV12-3/TRBV12-4	TRBJ1-5
TGTGCCAGCGAATTCTCTCCCTCGGGCAAGGGCACGAAGGGGGCCAACGTCCTGACTTTC	CASEFSPSGKGTKGANVLTF	once	.	TRBV6-2/TRBV6-3	TRBJ2-6
TGTGCCAGCAGCCAACACGGCCGGGACCAAGTATTCTTC	CASSQHGRDQVFF	.	.	TRBV14	TRBJ2-1
TGTGCCAGCAGTTTAGATAGATACACCGGGGAGCTGTTTTTT	CASSLDRYTGELFF	.	.	TRBV12-3/TRBV12-4	TRBJ2-2
TGCGCCAGCAGCCAAGAACCAGGGATGGGCTATGGCTACACCTTC	CASSQEPGMGYGYTF	.	.	TRBV4-3	TRBJ1-2
TGTGCCACCAAAAAGACCCAGTACTTC	CATKKTQYF	.	.	TRBV24-1	TRBJ2-5
TGTGCCAGCAGCCAAGTCCTGGGCCCTTCCAATGAGCAGTTCTTC	CASSQVLGPSNEQFF	few	.	TRBV14	TRBJ2-1
TGTGCCAGCAAGTTTTTGGGTGGGGACTATGGCTACACCTTC	CASKFLGGDYGYTF	.	.	TRBV12-3/TRBV12-4	TRBJ1-2
TGCAGCGTGGGACCGACAGGGACTGAAGCTTTCTTT	CSVGPTGTEAFF	.	TRBD1	TRBV29-1	TRBJ1-1
TGTGCCATCAGTGAGTCGACAGGGCCTGCAGATACGCAGTATTTT	CAISESTGPADTQYF	.	TRBD1	TRBV10-3	TRBJ2-3
TGTGCCAGCAGCTTAAGCGGGATTGGCACAGATACGCAGTATTTT	CASSLSGIGTDTQYF	few	TRBD2	TRBV7-2	TRBJ2-3
TGTGCCAGCAGCCCAGGACTAGGTTTGAGCCAACCCGTGCAGTTCTTC	CASSPGLGLSQPVQFF	.	TRBD2	TRBV27	TRBJ2-1
TGTGCCATCAGGGGGAATGAAAAACTGTTTTTT	CAIRGNEKLFF	few	.	TRBV10-3	TRBJ1-4
TGTGCCAGCAGCCAGGGACAGGGACCTAACTATGGCTACACCTTC	CASSQGQGPNYGYTF	.	TRBD1	TRBV7-3	TRBJ1-2
TGTGCCAGCCAGGGGACTAGCGGGAGGGCCGAGCAGTACTTC	CASQGTSGRAEQYF	.	TRBD2	TRBV28	TRBJ2-7
TGTGCCAGCAGTCCCAGACAGATTTCCTACAATGAGCAGTTCTTC	CASSPRQISYNEQFF	.	.	TRBV27	TRBJ2-1
TGTGCCAGTAGTATGGGGACAGGAACGAATCAGCCCCAGCATTTT	CASSMGTGTNQPQHF	.	TRBD1	TRBV19	TRBJ1-5
TGCGCCAGCCTTGGAGCTGGGGCCAACGTCCTGACTTTC	CASLGAGANVLTF	few	.	TRBV5-1	TRBJ2-6
TGCAGCGTTGCGGGACAGGCGAACACCGGGGAGCTGTTTTTT	CSVAGQANTGELFF	few	TRBD1	TRBV29-1	TRBJ2-2
TGTGCCAGCAGTTTAAGGGCAGAAAATTCACCCCTCCACTTT	CASSLRAENSPLHF	.	.	TRBV12-3/TRBV12-4	TRBJ1-6
TGTGCCACCGAGGGCGAGAACACTGAAGCTTTCTTT	CATEGENTEAFF	few	.	TRBV12-3/TRBV12-4	TRBJ1-1
TGTGCCACCAGTGATGCGGGGCGCACAGATACGCAGTATTTT	CATSDAGRTDTQYF	.	.	TRBV24-1	TRBJ2-3
TGTGCCAGTAGTATAGCCGGACAGGGATCGAACACCGGGGAGCTGTTTTTT	CASSIAGQGSNTGELFF	.	TRBD1	TRBV19	TRBJ2-2
TGCAGCGTACAGGGAGTTATGAACACTGAAGCTTTCTTT	CSVQGVMNTEAFF	.	.	TRBV29-1	TRBJ1-1
TGCAGCGTTACCCCCGGGACAGGGGTTATAGGAGGCTACACCTTC	CSVTPGTGVIGGYTF	.	TRBD1	TRBV29-1	TRBJ1-2
TGCAGTACAGGCTTATGGACCACAGATACGCAGTATTTT	CSTGLWTTDTQYF	few	.	TRBV29-1	TRBJ2-3
TGTGCCAGCAGCTTGGATCTGGGCTATGGCACCGGGGAGCTGTTTTTT	CASSLDLGYGTGELFF	.	.	TRBV5-4	TRBJ2-2
TGCGCCAGCAGCTGGACCGGGGAGCTGTTTTTT	CASSWTGELFF	.	.	TRBV5-1	TRBJ2-2
TGTGCCAGCAGAGGGGACGGATCTTACGAGCAGTACTTC	CASRGDGSYEQYF	few	.	TRBV7-9	TRBJ2-7
TGCAGTGCTCCCGTGGCAGGGGGACAAGAGACCCAGTACTTC	CSAPVAGGQETQYF	few	TRBD1	TRBV20-1	TRBJ2-5
TGCGCCAGCAGCCAGGACACCGGGACAGGGAATGAAAAACTGTTTTTT	CASSQDTGTGNEKLFF	few	TRBD1	TRBV4-1	TRBJ1-4
TGTGCCAGCAGTTGGGGACTAGCGGGATATGAGCAGTTCTTC	CASSWGLAGYEQFF	.	TRBD2	TRBV7-2	TRBJ2-1
TGTGCCAGCAGCCCCGGACAGGTGTCTGAAAAACTGTTTTTT	CASSPGQVSEKLFF	.	TRBD1	TRBV4-2	TRBJ1-4